This T cell receptor (beta chain) was retrieved from a study of blood T cell repertoires in COVID-19. Study-wide context: Sites in the United States, Italy and Spain provided acute and convalescent COVID-19 samples. PBMCs, B-cell-depleted T cells, or T cells provided the cDNA or gDNA that made up the material.

Original data processing: Estimates of nucleated cell counts were drawn from the amplification of reference gene primers. Sequencing was performed with immunoSEQ multiplex PCR; in TCRdb, only in-frame clones are kept and a portion is missing. The DNA gave D and trimming, while V, J and clone size come from that table. The sample records about 190,000 clones, about 87% being singletons. Sample: peripheral blood. The source is a woman aged 25 to 39 with acute or convalescent COVID-19.

The CDR3 nucleotides are TGTGCCATCAGTAGAACCAACAGGGGGCTAACTAATTCACCCCTCCACTTT. Its protein is CAISRTNRGLTNSPLHF. The rearrangement links TRBV10-3 to TRBJ1-6, with TRBD1 matching over 9 bases. Per germline, CDR1 ENHRY and CDR2 SYGVKD. V was clipped by 5 bases and J by 6 bases; unmatched bases: 11. This CDR3 has 17 amino acids.